One T cell receptor beta chain is described in this entry. Measured with immunoSEQ multiplex PCR; TCRdb has only the in-frame clones, and not every one. This sample has 300,000 to 350,000 clones, with about 90% found just once. The data derive from a study of blood T cell repertoires in COVID-19. This CDR3 contains 13 residues. The V gene lost 6 bases and the J gene lost 12 bases, with 18 bases spanning the gap. Germline assignment: CDR1 MNHEY and CDR2 SVGEGT. The sequence came from a woman aged 18-35 years who had recovered from COVID-19. This chain links TRBV6-2 or TRBV6-3 with TRBJ2-1, with a weak D call TRBD1 (6 bases). Sample: peripheral blood. The CDR3 spells CASSLVQGLGQFF. CDR3 coding DNA: TGTGCCAGCAGCCTGGTACAGGGCCTGGGGCAGTTCTTC.